This TCR beta chain was sequenced during a study of CD8 T cells in Susac syndrome (dated by TCRdb to about 2019). Background for the entire study: Whether CD8+ T cell activation and differentiation in Susac syndrome was antigen driven was tested using repertoire sequencing. CD8+ T cell repertoire clonality was compared between fewer than 13 healthy donors, some 14 Susac syndrome patients and roughly 15 multiple sclerosis patients.

What the research found in general, with its limitations: The study acknowledged that relatively few individuals were included in the TCR sequencing and HLA analysis.

V gives up 0 bases and J gives up 0 bases, and the segment between their germline ends measures 11 bases. CDR1 and CDR2, per the germline V gene, are SGHRS and YFSETQ. Inclusive of the bounding cysteine and phenylalanine, the CDR3 is 16 residues long. This entry keeps only the CDR3 DNA: 48 bases, framed from base 1. RNA was extracted using the RNeasy kit, and roughly 0.5 to 1 ug of the RNA was reverse transcribed with random hexamers. The immunoSEQ multiplex PCR assay, which covers 54 Vbeta and 13 Jbeta segments, was used to amplify TCR beta CDR3 regions. PCR amplification bias was corrected using a synthetic template baseline for primer optimization and computational correction. Concerning the study's data processing: Reads were annotated to V, D and J genes per IMGT and analyzed with immunoSEQ Analyzer, keeping only productive sequences. Clonality was computed as one minus Shannon entropy normalized by log2 of the number of productive unique sequences. For each patient and control, public and private clones were evaluated within the 100 most prevalent clones. Susac-specific clones were defined as absent from healthy and MS cohorts, over a thousand published viral clones and other ImmuneACCESS disease sequences. TCRdb reprocessing: public reads trimmed at Q25 with fastp, clones called with MiXCR, in-frame beta chains kept. Each CDR3 protein appears once, grouped with its most common genes and DNA. In this record, the V and J calls reflect TCRdb's handling and not the investigators' own analysis. The table for this sample lists about 430,000 distinct CDR3 sequences; around 83% of them were counted only once. Approximately 0.11% of the sample rests with the top ten.

Peripheral blood CD8+ and CD4+ T cells from healthy donors, Susac syndrome patients and multiple sclerosis patients were profiled by high-throughput TCR beta sequencing. The multiple sclerosis controls were treatment-naive patients who had stable or active relapsing-remitting disease and met the revised McDonald criteria. Bulk CD8+ and CD4+ T cells were purified by magnetic negative isolation, while CD8+ TEMRA cells were enriched using FACS. Blood was collected in EDTA tubes and processed within 24 hours, with PBMCs isolated through density gradient centrifugation. PBMCs intended for TCR sequencing were cryopreserved in liquid nitrogen and were subsequently thawed in a 37 degrees C water bath. The sorted or isolated CD4+, CD8+ and CD8+ TEMRA cells had a purity of 90% or higher. As regards this clonotype: What this receptor recognizes is not known. No qualities accompany the bases; no much larger clone lies one base away.

Sample: CD8+ T cells from PBMCs. This chain is built from TRBV5-1 and TRBJ2-3; TRBD1 could be the D gene, as 5 bases match. This TCR was recovered from a human donor with multiple sclerosis. The CDR3 amino acid sequence is: CASSLEQQASTDTQYF. The DNA sequence reads TGCGCCAGCAGCTTGGAACAACAGGCTAGCACAGATACGCAGTATTTT.